This T cell receptor beta chain was captured by sequencing in a study of breast tumors, draining lymph nodes, adjacent tissues. Notes on the study in general: Tumor TCR diversity was below lymph nodes but above nontumor tissue. Data fit most tumor T cells coming from lymph node, expanding in tumor.

Trimming removed 3 bases at V and 4 bases at J, with 9 bases between. There are 14 residues in the CDR3. Germline V lookup: CDR1 SGHTA, CDR2 FQGNSA. TCRdb independently ran MiXCR on the multiplex PCR reads; one entry per CDR3 protein. Among some 120,000 distinct CDR3 sequences, less than 20% were seen once, and the ten largest hold 3% to 4%. This clonotype was recorded many times. Its specificity is not known. The lymph nodes were axillary draining lymph nodes from breast cancer patients. Sequencing was done on a sample of axillary lymph node tissue. The receptor's source is a female donor with breast cancer. Some clones in this sample may be carry-over from other donors' samples. The chain employs TRBV7-2 and TRBJ1-4; TRBD1 might be the D (5 bases). CDR3 loop: CASSLGPSNEKLFF. The CDR3 bases are TGTGCCAGCAGCTTGGGACCCAGTAATGAAAAACTGTTTTTT.